This TCR beta chain emerged from a study of OX40 agonist ivuxolimab in advanced cancers. Regarding this clone: No antigen is known for it. This specimen includes other DNA sequences encoding the same CDR3.

TCRdb's table, derived via immunoSEQ multiplex PCR, lists solely in-frame clones and lacks some. The data hold 80,000 to 95,000 clones, with around 90% observed a single time. Study results and limitations: CD4+ and CD8+ blood T cells expanded clonally by week 6 at 0.1 to 3.0 mg/kg.

Germline V gene lookup returns CDR1 SGHRS and CDR2 YFSETQ. With 0 bases removed from V and 5 bases from J, the gap between germline ends came to 2 bases. The length of the CDR3 is 11 residues. The genes are TRBV5-1 and TRBJ2-5; D gene unclear. The clonotype comes from an adult with an advanced solid tumor such as melanoma, head and neck, liver or kidney cancer. Sequenced material: CD4+ or CD8+ T cells sorted from blood, taken in a trial of the OX40 agonist ivuxolimab. The CDR3 loop is CASSLAETQYF. The CDR3 DNA reads TGCGCCAGCAGCTTGGCCGAGACCCAGTACTTC.